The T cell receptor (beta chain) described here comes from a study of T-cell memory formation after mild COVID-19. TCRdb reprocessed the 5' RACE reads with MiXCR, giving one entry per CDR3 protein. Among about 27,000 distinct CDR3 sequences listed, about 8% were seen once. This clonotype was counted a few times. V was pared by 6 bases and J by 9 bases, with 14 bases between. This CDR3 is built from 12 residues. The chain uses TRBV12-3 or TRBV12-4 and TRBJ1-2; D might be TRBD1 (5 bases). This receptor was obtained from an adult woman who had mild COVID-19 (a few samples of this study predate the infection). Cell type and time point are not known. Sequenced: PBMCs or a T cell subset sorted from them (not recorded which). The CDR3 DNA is TGTGCCAGCAGCTCAGACAGATTGAGCTACACCTTC. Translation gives CASSSDRLSYTF.